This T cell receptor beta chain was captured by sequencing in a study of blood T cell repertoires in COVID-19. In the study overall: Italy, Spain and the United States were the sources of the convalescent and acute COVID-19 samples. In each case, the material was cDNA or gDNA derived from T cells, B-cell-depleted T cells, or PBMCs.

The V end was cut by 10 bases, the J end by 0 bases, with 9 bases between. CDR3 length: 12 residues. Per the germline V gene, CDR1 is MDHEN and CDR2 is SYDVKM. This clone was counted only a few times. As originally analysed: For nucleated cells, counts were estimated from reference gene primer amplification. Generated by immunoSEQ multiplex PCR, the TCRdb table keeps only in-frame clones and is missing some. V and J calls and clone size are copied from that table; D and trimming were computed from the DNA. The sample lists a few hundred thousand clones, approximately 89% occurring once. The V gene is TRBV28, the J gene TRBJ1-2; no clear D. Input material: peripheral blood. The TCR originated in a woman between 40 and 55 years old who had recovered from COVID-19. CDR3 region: CATRDTNYGYTF. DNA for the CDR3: TGTGCCACCAGAGACACTAACTATGGCTACACCTTC.